Listed below are T cell receptor beta chains from one sample, sequenced in a study of blood T cell repertoires in COVID-19. Produced via immunoSEQ multiplex PCR; TCRdb's table is partial and in-frame only. The profile shows some 190,000 clones, approximately 85% of them singletons. Material for sequencing was peripheral blood. These receptors were collected from a human donor with active or convalescent COVID-19. The donor label of this sample is uncertain. Each CDR3 is given with its conserved first and last residue. A D gene is named only where the DNA matches it firmly. Some rows mark clone size as missing; the rest say once, few, many or name a class of expanded clone.

clone_size | j_call | d_call | v_call | cdr3_nt | cdr3_aa
once | TRBJ1-4 | NA | TRBV18 | TGTGCCAGCTCACCATCGGGGGCAACTAATGAAAAACTGTTTTTT | CASSPSGATNEKLFF
NA | TRBJ2-7 | TRBD1 | TRBV28 | TGTGCCAGCAGTCTAGGGGGACAGGGGGCGGGTGAGCAGTACTTC | CASSLGGQGAGEQYF
NA | TRBJ2-3 | TRBD2 | TRBV7-9 | TGTGCCAGCATCCCTGGGCCGGGACTAGCGGGAGGAAGCACAGATACGCAGTATTTT | CASIPGPGLAGGSTDTQYF
NA | TRBJ2-1 | TRBD2 | TRBV2 | TGTGCCAGCACTCCTGGGACTAGCGGTTACAATGAGCAGTTCTTC | CASTPGTSGYNEQFF
NA | TRBJ2-1 | TRBD1 | TRBV7-3 | TGTGCCAGCAGCCCGGACAGGGAGGACAATGAGCAGTTCTTC | CASSPDREDNEQFF
NA | TRBJ2-3 | TRBD2 | TRBV27 | TGTGCCAGCAGCTCTATACTAGCGTCAGATACGCAGTATTTT | CASSSILASDTQYF
NA | TRBJ2-6 | TRBD1 | TRBV7-9 | TGTGCCAGCAGCCCCGGGGACAGCGGCTCTGGGGCCAACGTCCTGACTTTC | CASSPGDSGSGANVLTF
NA | TRBJ1-1 | NA | TRBV18 | TGTGCCAGCTCACCACCGGGTCGGGGAGGGAACACTGAAGCTTTCTTT | CASSPPGRGGNTEAFF
NA | TRBJ1-2 | TRBD1 | TRBV12-3/TRBV12-4 | TGTGCCAGCAGAGAGGGGGCTTATGGCTACACCTTC | CASREGAYGYTF
NA | TRBJ1-2 | NA | TRBV3-1/TRBV3-2 | TGTGCCAGCAGCCAAGTTTTATTTGCAAATGAGGGCTATGGCTACACCTTC | CASSQVLFANEGYGYTF
once | TRBJ2-3 | NA | TRBV5-1 | TGCGCCAGCACGAGTCCCCGTGTGGATACGCAGTATTTT | CASTSPRVDTQYF
NA | TRBJ2-7 | NA | TRBV3-1/TRBV3-2 | TGTGCCAGCAGCCAAGGTTCCGGGATTTACTACGAGCAGTACTTC | CASSQGSGIYYEQYF
NA | TRBJ2-7 | NA | TRBV16 | TGTGCCAGCAGCCAATCCCTAGGGGCGGTAAACTACGAGCAGTACTTC | CASSQSLGAVNYEQYF
NA | TRBJ1-2 | NA | TRBV2 | TGTGCCAGCAGGGGAGGCCTTTCCTTC | CASRGGLSF
NA | TRBJ2-7 | NA | TRBV6-5 | TGTGCCAGCAGGAGGACAGACACCTACGAGCAGTACTTC | CASRRTDTYEQYF
NA | TRBJ2-1 | NA | TRBV7-7 | TGTGCCAGCAGCCCCGGGGGATACAATGAGCAGTTCTTC | CASSPGGYNEQFF
NA | TRBJ1-2 | NA | TRBV7-9 | TGTGCCAGCAGCTCGACGACAGGCGGTCAAGGCTACACCTTC | CASSSTTGGQGYTF
NA | TRBJ2-2 | TRBD1 | TRBV18 | TGTGCCAGCTCATTGGGACAGGTGAACACCGGGGAGCTGTTTTTT | CASSLGQVNTGELFF
NA | TRBJ1-1 | NA | TRBV29-1 | TGCAGCGTTGACCGACGGACAATGAACACTGAAGCTTTCTTT | CSVDRRTMNTEAFF
NA | TRBJ1-6 | TRBD1 | TRBV7-3 | TGTGCCAGCAGCTTATCCGGGACAGGGACTCTTAATTCACCCCTCCACTTT | CASSLSGTGTLNSPLHF
NA | TRBJ2-5 | TRBD1 | TRBV20-1 | TGCAGTACAGGGGATGAGACCCAGTACTTC | CSTGDETQYF
NA | TRBJ2-1 | NA | TRBV5-1 | TGCGCCAGCAGGTCGACGGGAACCTCCTACAATGAGCAGTTCTTC | CASRSTGTSYNEQFF
NA | TRBJ1-6 | TRBD1 | TRBV4-2 | TGTGCCAGCAGCTCGGGACAGGGAAATTCACCCCTCCACTTT | CASSSGQGNSPLHF
NA | TRBJ1-2 | NA | TRBV6-5 | TGTGCCAGCAGTTTAACCTGGACAGCTTATATGAGCTACACCTTC | CASSLTWTAYMSYTF
NA | TRBJ2-2 | NA | TRBV5-1 | TGCGCCAGCAGCACGGCAGGGGCCGGGGAGCTGTTTTTT | CASSTAGAGELFF
few | TRBJ2-7 | TRBD2 | TRBV2 | TGTGCCAGCAGTGATTTTAGCGGGATCTACTTC | CASSDFSGIYF
few | TRBJ2-7 | TRBD1 | TRBV11-2 | TGTGCCAGCAGCTTACCGGGACAGCCCTACGAGCAGTACTTC | CASSLPGQPYEQYF
NA | TRBJ1-2 | TRBD1 | TRBV9 | TGTGCCAGCAGTGCCGGACAGGGGGTTAGCTACACCTTC | CASSAGQGVSYTF
NA | TRBJ2-3 | TRBD2 | TRBV7-9 | TGTGCCAGCAGCTTATTGGGACTAGCGGGGGGGCCCGTCGCAGATACGCAGTATTTT | CASSLLGLAGGPVADTQYF
NA | TRBJ1-2 | NA | TRBV11-2 | TGTGCCAGCAGCTTAGATCTTGGCAGGGATGGCTACACCTTC | CASSLDLGRDGYTF
NA | TRBJ2-3 | NA | TRBV28 | TGTGCCACCGACGGGAGAATTGTCGATACGCAGTATTTT | CATDGRIVDTQYF
NA | TRBJ2-7 | NA | TRBV7-2 | TGTGCCAGCAGCTTCAATCCCTCCTACGAGCAGTACTTC | CASSFNPSYEQYF
NA | TRBJ2-1 | NA | TRBV28 | TGTGCCAGCAGTTTATCGGGCAATGAGCAGTTCTTC | CASSLSGNEQFF
NA | TRBJ2-5 | TRBD2 | TRBV2 | TGTGGGACGAGAGGGGCGGGAGGGGTAGAGACCCAGTACTTC | CGTRGAGGVETQYF
NA | TRBJ1-4 | TRBD1 | TRBV6-6 | TGTGCCAGCAGTGATAGACAGGGCCGGGATGAAAAACTGTTTTTT | CASSDRQGRDEKLFF
NA | TRBJ2-3 | TRBD2 | TRBV2 | TGTGCCGGATCGTCGGGGCTAGCGGGCTCCGATTACACAGATACGCAGTATTTT | CAGSSGLAGSDYTDTQYF
NA | TRBJ2-3 | NA | TRBV7-3 | TGTGCCAGCAGCTCCAGGGTCTACACAGATACGCAGTATTTT | CASSSRVYTDTQYF
NA | TRBJ2-3 | TRBD1 | TRBV18 | TGTGCCAGCTCCTCGGGACAGCGCACAGATACGCAGTATTTT | CASSSGQRTDTQYF
NA | TRBJ2-7 | TRBD2 | TRBV2 | TGTGCCAGCAGCTTAGCGGGAGGGCCCTCCTACGAGCAGTACTTC | CASSLAGGPSYEQYF